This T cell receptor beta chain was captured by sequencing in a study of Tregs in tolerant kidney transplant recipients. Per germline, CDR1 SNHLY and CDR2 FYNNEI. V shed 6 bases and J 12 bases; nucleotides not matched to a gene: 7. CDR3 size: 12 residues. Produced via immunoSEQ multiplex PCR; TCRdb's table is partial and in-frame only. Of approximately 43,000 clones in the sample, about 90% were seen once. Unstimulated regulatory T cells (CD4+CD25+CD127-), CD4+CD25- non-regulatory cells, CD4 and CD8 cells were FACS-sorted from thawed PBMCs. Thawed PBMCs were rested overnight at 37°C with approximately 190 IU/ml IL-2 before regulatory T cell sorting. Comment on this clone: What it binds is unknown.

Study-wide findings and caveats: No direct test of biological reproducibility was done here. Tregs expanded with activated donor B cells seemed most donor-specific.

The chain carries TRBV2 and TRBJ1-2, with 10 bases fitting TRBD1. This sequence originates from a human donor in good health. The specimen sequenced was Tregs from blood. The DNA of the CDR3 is TGTGCCAGCAGCCGGGACAGGGGTGTAAACACCTTC. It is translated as CASSRDRGVNTF.